These T cell receptor beta chains were read from a single sample in a study of neurological immune-mediated disorders. MiXCR, run by TCRdb on the 5' RACE reads, gives a single entry per CDR3 protein. The sample has roughly 60,000 distinct CDR3 sequences; around 3.8% are singletons. The sample comprised PBMCs. These receptors were taken from a woman in her fifties or sixties with multiple sclerosis. The CDR3 runs from the conserved cysteine through the conserved F or W. Fields, in order: D gene, clone size, J gene, V gene, CDR3 DNA, CDR3 protein. The D gene is left open where the match is weak. The size entry is marked missing in some rows and otherwise reads once, few, many or a size class.

D gene: TRBD2; clone size: .; J gene: TRBJ2-2; V gene: TRBV9; CDR3 DNA: TGTGCCAGCAGCGGGACTAGCGGGAGCACCGGGGAGCTGTTTTTT; CDR3 protein: CASSGTSGSTGELFF
D gene: .; clone size: many; J gene: TRBJ2-1; V gene: TRBV14; CDR3 DNA: TGTGCCAGCAGCCAAGTCGGCGGGCGGTCCTACAATGAGCAGTTCTTC; CDR3 protein: CASSQVGGRSYNEQFF
D gene: .; clone size: many; J gene: TRBJ2-5; V gene: TRBV7-2; CDR3 DNA: TGTGCCAGCAGCTTAGATTGGCCGGACCAGTACTTC; CDR3 protein: CASSLDWPDQYF
D gene: .; clone size: many; J gene: TRBJ2-7; V gene: TRBV12-5; CDR3 DNA: TGTGCTAGTGGCAAGAACGTCGGCGAGCAGTACTTC; CDR3 protein: CASGKNVGEQYF
D gene: TRBD1; clone size: few; J gene: TRBJ1-5; V gene: TRBV12-3/TRBV12-4; CDR3 DNA: TGTGCCAGCAGGGGGACAGCGGTCAATCAGCCCCAGAATTTT; CDR3 protein: CASRGTAVNQPQNF
D gene: .; clone size: many; J gene: TRBJ2-1; V gene: TRBV10-3; CDR3 DNA: TGTGCCATCAGCCCTCCCGGGATCAATGAGCAGTTCTTC; CDR3 protein: CAISPPGINEQFF
D gene: .; clone size: many; J gene: TRBJ1-1; V gene: TRBV7-9; CDR3 DNA: TGTGCCAGCAGCCTCTTTGGGGCAGCGGCTTTCTTT; CDR3 protein: CASSLFGAAAFF
D gene: .; clone size: .; J gene: TRBJ2-3; V gene: TRBV7-7; CDR3 DNA: TGTGCTAGCAGCTTAAATACCCTCGCCGGCACAGATACGCAGTATTTT; CDR3 protein: CASSLNTLAGTDTQYF
D gene: .; clone size: many; J gene: TRBJ2-7; V gene: TRBV12-3/TRBV12-4; CDR3 DNA: TGTGCCAGCAGTTCCAGCGGAAGCTACGAGCAGTACTTC; CDR3 protein: CASSSSGSYEQYF
D gene: .; clone size: many; J gene: TRBJ2-6; V gene: TRBV25-1; CDR3 DNA: TGTGCCAGCAGTGCCCCTGTCACCAACGTCCTGACTTTC; CDR3 protein: CASSAPVTNVLTF
D gene: .; clone size: many; J gene: TRBJ1-1; V gene: TRBV6-2/TRBV6-3; CDR3 DNA: TGTGCCAGCACCCCCCGTCGGGGCACTGAAGCTTTCTTT; CDR3 protein: CASTPRRGTEAFF
D gene: .; clone size: many; J gene: TRBJ2-7; V gene: TRBV4-2; CDR3 DNA: TGTGCCAGCAGCCTCGGGAGTATCGGCGAGCAGTACTTC; CDR3 protein: CASSLGSIGEQYF
D gene: .; clone size: many; J gene: TRBJ1-1; V gene: TRBV20-1; CDR3 DNA: TGCAGTGCTTACAAGCGTTTGACGAACACTGAAGCTTTCTTT; CDR3 protein: CSAYKRLTNTEAFF
D gene: TRBD1; clone size: .; J gene: TRBJ1-1; V gene: TRBV5-6; CDR3 DNA: TGTGCCAGCAGCTTGCTGGACAGGGAAATGAACACTGAAGCTTTCTTT; CDR3 protein: CASSLLDREMNTEAFF
D gene: .; clone size: few; J gene: TRBJ2-5; V gene: TRBV5-1; CDR3 DNA: TGCGCCAGCAGCTCGCCCAGAGTTTGGGAGACCCAGTACTTC; CDR3 protein: CASSSPRVWETQYF
D gene: .; clone size: many; J gene: TRBJ1-5; V gene: TRBV28; CDR3 DNA: TGTGCCAGCAGTGTGGACAGTCTCAATCAGCCCCAGCATTTT; CDR3 protein: CASSVDSLNQPQHF
D gene: TRBD1; clone size: .; J gene: TRBJ1-1; V gene: TRBV18; CDR3 DNA: TGTGCCAGCTCACCACATGAATTGCGACAGGGGATTAGCACTGAAGCTTTCTTT; CDR3 protein: CASSPHELRQGISTEAFF
D gene: .; clone size: many; J gene: TRBJ1-5; V gene: TRBV20-1; CDR3 DNA: TGCAGTGCTCAAGGTACTAGGCCCCAGCATTTT; CDR3 protein: CSAQGTRPQHF